Each of the 15 T cell receptor beta chains below was sequenced from the same sample in a study of T cells in Graves' hyperthyroidism and ophthalmopathy. It was RNA transcripts that yielded the amplified TCR beta CDR3 regions. First-round RT-PCR of the TCR CDR3 relied on the HTBI primer set. Using its own MiXCR run on the multiplex PCR reads, TCRdb lists one record per CDR3 protein. Of 550,000 to 650,000 distinct CDR3 sequences in the sample, 11% to 15% were seen once. The sample consisted of blood. All receptors come from a woman in her forties with Graves' hyperthyroidism.

This clonotype has just a few counts. V is TRBV5-1 and J is TRBJ2-3; 10 bases are a match to TRBD1. Germline V lookup: CDR1 SGHRS, CDR2 YFSETQ. Trimming cost V 4 bases and J 0 bases; bases outside gene matches: 5. The CDR3 loop spans 16 amino acids. CDR3 loop: CASSPQGQGSTDTQYF. CDR3 nucleotide sequence: TGCGCCAGCAGCCCGCAGGGACAGGGGAGCACAGATACGCAGTATTTT.

This clonotype was found many times. V gene TRBV6-2 or TRBV6-3 combines with J gene TRBJ2-3; D call uncertain. The CDR3 totals 13 residues. Trimming cost V 5 bases and J 2 bases, with 8 bases left between them. Germline V lookup: CDR1 MNHEY, CDR2 SVGEGT. CDR3: CASSTSNTDTQYF. The CDR3 nucleotides are TGTGCCAGCAGTACCTCCAACACAGATACGCAGTATTTT.

This clonotype was counted at least ten times. The chain couples TRBV18 to TRBJ1-1; D perhaps matches TRBD1 (5 bases). The V gene's germline CDR1 is KGHSH and CDR2 LQKENI. The V gene lost 2 bases and the J gene lost 7 bases, with 14 bases spanning the gap. The CDR3 length is 14 residues. The CDR3 nucleotides read TGTGCCAGCTCACCATGGGGCGACGGGTTTGAAGCTTTCTTT. Encoded protein: CASSPWGDGFEAFF.

This sequence joins TRBV24-1 and TRBJ2-1, with 7 positions matching TRBD2. The CDR3 has 16 amino acids. V shed 3 bases and J 1 base; nucleotides not matched to a gene: 5. Looked up from germline, CDR1 is KGHDR and CDR2 is SFDVKD. The CDR3 sequence: CATSDVDGRSYNEQFF. CDR3 nucleotides: TGTGCCACCAGTGATGTAGACGGGAGGTCCTACAATGAGCAGTTCTTC.

The V and J genes are TRBV19 and TRBJ2-7; D may correspond to TRBD1 or TRBD2 (6 bases each). V shed 3 bases and J shed 5 bases, with 14 bases lying between them. The CDR3 is made up of 14 amino acids. Germline V gene sequence: CDR1 LNHDA, CDR2 SQIVND (reference sequence). CDR3 in amino acids: CASSIGGRIDEQYF. In nucleotides, the CDR3 is TGTGCCAGTAGTATTGGGGGGCGCATCGACGAGCAGTACTTC.

The V and J genes are TRBV2 and TRBJ1-4; no firm D call. Trimming took off 6 bases at V and 0 bases at J, with 8 bases between the two ends. The CDR3 length is 14 residues. Germline V lookup: CDR1 SNHLY, CDR2 FYNNEI. CDR3 nucleotide sequence: TGTGCCAGCAGCTCCTTGGCAACTAATGAAAAACTGTTTTTT. Translation: CASSSLATNEKLFF.

The chain joins TRBV6-6 to TRBJ2-5; 8 bases map to TRBD1. V gave up 0 bases and J gave up 5 bases; unmatched junction bases: 8. Germline assignment: CDR1 MNHNY and CDR2 SVGAGI (reference sequence). This CDR3 is 16 amino acids long. CDR3 in amino acids: CASSYSWTGLRETQYF. In nucleotides, the CDR3 is TGTGCCAGCAGTTACTCTTGGACAGGGCTTCGGGAGACCCAGTACTTC.

This chain uses TRBV20-1 with TRBJ2-3; D uncertain. The CDR3 has 16 amino acids. V was trimmed by 4 bases and J by 0 bases, leaving 17 bases between them. The germline gives CDR1 DFQATT, CDR2 SNEGSKA (reference sequence). The CDR3 protein is CSATPASVESTDTQYF. The CDR3 coding sequence is TGCAGTGCTACGCCGGCCTCCGTTGAAAGCACAGATACGCAGTATTTT.

This clonotype showed up just a few times. The chain links TRBV6-2 or TRBV6-3 to TRBJ1-4; tentative D call: TRBD1 (6 bases). The ends were cut back, 7 bases at V and 4 bases at J, with 10 bases in the middle. Per germline, CDR1 MNHEY and CDR2 SVGEGT. The CDR3 consists of 13 residues. CDR3 DNA: TGTGCCAGCAATGGACAGTTTAATGAAAAACTGTTTTTT. Its translation: CASNGQFNEKLFF.

The table lists this clonotype with many counts. The chain has TRBV4-1 and TRBJ1-5, with D uncertain. The CDR3 covers 15 residues. Germline assignment: CDR1 MGHRA and CDR2 YSYEKL. Trimming took off 1 base at V and 3 bases at J, with 10 bases between the two ends. The chain's CDR3 is CASSQVGTVNQPQHF. The CDR3 bases are TGCGCCAGCAGCCAAGTGGGCACAGTCAATCAGCCCCAGCATTTT.

In its sample, this clonotype was seen a few times. This rearrangement joins TRBV4-1 to TRBJ2-7; TRBD1 is a possible D gene (6 bases). The CDR3 contains 15 residues. Trimming stripped 4 bases from V and 3 bases from J, with 16 bases between. Germline V gene data show CDR1 as MGHRA and CDR2 as YSYEKL. CDR3 loop: CASSLSRGRGYEQYF. CDR3 DNA: TGCGCCAGCAGCCTCAGCAGGGGAAGGGGCTACGAGCAGTACTTC.

This clonotype was detected ten times or more. The rearrangement joins TRBV27 to TRBJ2-1; D remains ambiguous. Trimming pared 2 bases from V and 6 bases from J, leaving 14 bases between. The CDR3 covers 15 residues. Germline values: CDR1 MNHEY, CDR2 SMNVEV (reference sequence). The CDR3 nucleotides read TGTGCCAGCAGTTTAAGGACGGTCAAGGTCAATGAGCAGTTCTTC. This codes for CASSLRTVKVNEQFF.

This clonotype was recorded a few times. This rearrangement joins TRBV27 to TRBJ2-2; the match to TRBD1 covers 8 bases. CDR1 MNHEY and CDR2 SMNVEV come from the germline V gene (reference sequence). The CDR3 extends over 15 amino acids. V was pared by 4 bases and J by 5 bases, with 6 bases of the junction left unmatched. CDR3 in DNA: TGTGCCAGCAGTTCGACAGGGGAGATAACCGGGGAGCTGTTTTTT. Its protein is CASSSTGEITGELFF.

V and J are TRBV4-1 and TRBJ2-1, with TRBD2 matching 10 bases. The CDR3 length is 16 residues. Per the germline V gene, CDR1 is MGHRA and CDR2 is YSYEKL. The V segment lost 0 bases and the J segment 8 bases; nucleotides outside the gene matches: 7. CDR3 nucleotides: TGCGCCAGCAGCCAAGAAGCTAGCGGGAGAGTCGATGAGCAGTTCTTC. Translating gives CASSQEASGRVDEQFF.

The chain couples TRBV3-1 to TRBJ1-6, with D unclear. Germline loops: CDR1 LGHDT, CDR2 YNNKEL (reference sequence). The CDR3 runs to 14 residues. V was pared by 5 bases and J by 3 bases, with 8 bases between. This CDR3 is CASSEGGYNSPLHF. The CDR3 DNA sequence: TGTGCCAGCAGCGAGGGAGGCTATAATTCACCCCTCCACTTT.